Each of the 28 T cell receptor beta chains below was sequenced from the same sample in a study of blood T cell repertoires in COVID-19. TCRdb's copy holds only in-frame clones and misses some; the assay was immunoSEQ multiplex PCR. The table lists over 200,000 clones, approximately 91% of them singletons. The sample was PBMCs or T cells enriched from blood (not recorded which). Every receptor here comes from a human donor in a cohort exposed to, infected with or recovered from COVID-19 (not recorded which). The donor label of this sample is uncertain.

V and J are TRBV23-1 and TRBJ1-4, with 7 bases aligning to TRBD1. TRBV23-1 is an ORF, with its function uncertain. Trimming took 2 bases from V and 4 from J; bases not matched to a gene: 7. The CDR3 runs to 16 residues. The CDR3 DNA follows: TGCGCCAGCAGTCAAGGTGGGACAGTTAGTAATGAAAAACTGTTTTTT. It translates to CASSQGGTVSNEKLFF.

In nucleotides, the CDR3 is TGTGCCAGCAGCTTAAGAGCGGGGAGCATACTCTCTGGGGCCAACGTCCTGACTTTC. This gives the protein CASSLRAGSILSGANVLTF. The gene calls are TRBV13 and TRBJ2-6; 7 nucleotides match TRBD2. CDR3 size: 19 residues. J was trimmed by 0 bases and V by 2 bases; bases with no gene match: 10. Germline CDR1 and CDR2: PRHDT and FYEKMQ (reference sequence).

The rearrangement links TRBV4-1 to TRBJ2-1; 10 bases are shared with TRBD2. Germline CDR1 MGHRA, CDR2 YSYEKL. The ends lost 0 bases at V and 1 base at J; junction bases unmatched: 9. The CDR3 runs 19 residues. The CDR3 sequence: CASSQDASGGAISYNEQFF. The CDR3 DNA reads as TGCGCCAGCAGCCAAGACGCGAGCGGGGGGGCCATTTCCTACAATGAGCAGTTCTTC.

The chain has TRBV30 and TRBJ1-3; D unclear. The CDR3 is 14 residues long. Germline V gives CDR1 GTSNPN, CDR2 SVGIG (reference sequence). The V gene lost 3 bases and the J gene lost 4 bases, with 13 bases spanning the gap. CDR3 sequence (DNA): TGTGCCTGGAGCCGCGGCCGAGAGGGAAACACCATATATTTT. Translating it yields CAWSRGREGNTIYF.

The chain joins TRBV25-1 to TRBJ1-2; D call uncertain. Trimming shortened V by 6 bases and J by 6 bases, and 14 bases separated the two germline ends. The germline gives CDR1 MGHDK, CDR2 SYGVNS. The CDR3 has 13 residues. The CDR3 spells CASSGAVYHGYTF. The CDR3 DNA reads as TGTGCCAGCAGCGGAGCAGTCTATCATGGCTACACCTTC.

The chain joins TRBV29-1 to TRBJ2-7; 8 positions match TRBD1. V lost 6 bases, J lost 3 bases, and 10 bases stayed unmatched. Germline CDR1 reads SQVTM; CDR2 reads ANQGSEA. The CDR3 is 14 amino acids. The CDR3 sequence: CSVEEGDRFYEQYF. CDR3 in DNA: TGCAGCGTAGAGGAAGGGGACAGGTTCTACGAGCAGTACTTC.

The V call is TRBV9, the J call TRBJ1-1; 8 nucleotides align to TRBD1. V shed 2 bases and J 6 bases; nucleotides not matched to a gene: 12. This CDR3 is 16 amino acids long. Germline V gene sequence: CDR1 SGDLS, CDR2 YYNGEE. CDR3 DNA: TGTGCCAGCAGCGTCAAGGCCCGACAGGGGAGGGCTGAAGCTTTCTTT. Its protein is CASSVKARQGRAEAFF.

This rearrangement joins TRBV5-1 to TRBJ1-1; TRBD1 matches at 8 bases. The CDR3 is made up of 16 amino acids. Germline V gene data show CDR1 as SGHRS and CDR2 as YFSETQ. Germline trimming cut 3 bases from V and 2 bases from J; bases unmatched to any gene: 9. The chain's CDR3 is CASSYPQGAANTEAFF. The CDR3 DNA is TGCGCCAGCAGCTACCCGCAGGGGGCGGCTAACACTGAAGCTTTCTTT.

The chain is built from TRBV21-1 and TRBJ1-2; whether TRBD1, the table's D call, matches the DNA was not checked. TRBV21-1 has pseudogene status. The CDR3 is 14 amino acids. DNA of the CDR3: TGTGCCAGCAGCACTTACTTACAGAACTATGGCTACACCTTC. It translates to CASSTYLQNYGYTF.

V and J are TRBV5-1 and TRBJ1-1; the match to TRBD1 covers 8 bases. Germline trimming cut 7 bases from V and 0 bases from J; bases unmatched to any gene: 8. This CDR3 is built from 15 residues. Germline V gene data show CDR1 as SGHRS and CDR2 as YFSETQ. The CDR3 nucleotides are TGCGCCAGCGGATACGGACAGGGAATGAACACTGAAGCTTTCTTT. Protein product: CASGYGQGMNTEAFF.

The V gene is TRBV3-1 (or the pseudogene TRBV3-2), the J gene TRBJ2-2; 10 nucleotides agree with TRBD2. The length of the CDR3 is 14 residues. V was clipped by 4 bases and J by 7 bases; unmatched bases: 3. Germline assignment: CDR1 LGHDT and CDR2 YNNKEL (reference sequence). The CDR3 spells CASSPLAGSGELFF. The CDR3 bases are TGTGCCAGCAGCCCACTAGCGGGAAGCGGGGAGCTGTTTTTT.

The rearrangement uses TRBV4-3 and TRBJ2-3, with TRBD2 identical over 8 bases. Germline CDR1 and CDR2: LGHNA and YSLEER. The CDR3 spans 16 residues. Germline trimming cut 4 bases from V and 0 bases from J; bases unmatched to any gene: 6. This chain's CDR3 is CASSLSTSGSTDTQYF. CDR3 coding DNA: TGCGCCAGCAGCCTTTCCACTAGCGGAAGCACAGATACGCAGTATTTT.

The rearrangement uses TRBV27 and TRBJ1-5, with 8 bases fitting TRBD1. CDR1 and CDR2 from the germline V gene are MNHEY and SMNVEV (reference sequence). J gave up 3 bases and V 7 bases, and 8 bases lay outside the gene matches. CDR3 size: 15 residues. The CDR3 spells CASKAQGVDNQPQHF. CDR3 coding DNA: TGTGCCAGCAAAGCACAGGGGGTTGACAATCAGCCCCAGCATTTT.

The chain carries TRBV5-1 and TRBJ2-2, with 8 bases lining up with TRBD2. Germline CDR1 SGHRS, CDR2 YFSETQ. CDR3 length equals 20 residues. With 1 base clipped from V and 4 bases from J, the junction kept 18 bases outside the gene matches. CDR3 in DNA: TGCGCCAGCAGCTTGTCCCCGCTACTTAGCGGGACAATACTCACCGGGGAGCTGTTTTTT. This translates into CASSLSPLLSGTILTGELFF. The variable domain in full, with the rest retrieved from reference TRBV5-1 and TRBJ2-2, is KAGVTQTPRYLIKTRGQQVTLSCSPISGHRSVSWYQQTPGQGLQFLFEYFSETQRNKGNFPGRFSGRQFSNSRSEMNVSTLELGDSALYLCASSLSPLLSGTILTGELFFGEGSRLTVL.

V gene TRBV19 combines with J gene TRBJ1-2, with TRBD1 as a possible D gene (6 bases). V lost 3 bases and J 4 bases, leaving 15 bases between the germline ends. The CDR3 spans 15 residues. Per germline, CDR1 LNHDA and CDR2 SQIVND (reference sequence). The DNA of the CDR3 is TGTGCCAGTAGTATTATGGCAGGGGATTCCTATGGCTACACCTTC. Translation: CASSIMAGDSYGYTF.

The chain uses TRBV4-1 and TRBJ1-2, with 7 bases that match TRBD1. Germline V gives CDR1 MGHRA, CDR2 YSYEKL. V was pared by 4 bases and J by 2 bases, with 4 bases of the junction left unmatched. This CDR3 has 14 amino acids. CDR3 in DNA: TGCGCCAGCAGCCGGACAGGCTTAAACTATGGCTACACCTTC. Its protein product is CASSRTGLNYGYTF.

CDR3 region: CSVVFAGGWQETQYF. The CDR3 DNA follows: TGCAGCGTTGTTTTCGCGGGGGGTTGGCAAGAGACCCAGTACTTC. This chain links TRBV29-1 with TRBJ2-5; 8 nucleotides line up with TRBD2. This CDR3 is built from 15 residues. Trimming removed 4 bases from V and 2 bases from J; junction bases left unmatched: 9. CDR1 is SQVTM and CDR2 is ANQGSEA in the germline V gene.

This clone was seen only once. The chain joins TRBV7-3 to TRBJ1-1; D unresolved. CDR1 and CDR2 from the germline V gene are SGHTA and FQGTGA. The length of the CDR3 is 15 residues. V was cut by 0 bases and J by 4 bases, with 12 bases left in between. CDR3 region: CASSLTGQEGTEAFF. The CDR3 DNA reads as TGTGCCAGCAGCTTAACAGGGCAGGAGGGCACTGAAGCTTTCTTT.

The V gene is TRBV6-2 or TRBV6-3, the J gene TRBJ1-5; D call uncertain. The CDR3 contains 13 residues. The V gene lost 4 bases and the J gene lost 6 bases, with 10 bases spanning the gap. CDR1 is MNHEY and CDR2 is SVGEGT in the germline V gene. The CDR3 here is CASSSPSGQPQHF. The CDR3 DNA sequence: TGTGCCAGCAGTTCCCCGTCGGGTCAGCCCCAGCATTTT.

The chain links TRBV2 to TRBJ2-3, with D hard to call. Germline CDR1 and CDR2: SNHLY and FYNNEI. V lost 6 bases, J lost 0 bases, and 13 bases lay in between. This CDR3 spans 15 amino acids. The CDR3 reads CASRTYESSTDTQYF. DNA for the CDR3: TGTGCCAGCAGAACTTACGAATCTAGCACAGATACGCAGTATTTT.

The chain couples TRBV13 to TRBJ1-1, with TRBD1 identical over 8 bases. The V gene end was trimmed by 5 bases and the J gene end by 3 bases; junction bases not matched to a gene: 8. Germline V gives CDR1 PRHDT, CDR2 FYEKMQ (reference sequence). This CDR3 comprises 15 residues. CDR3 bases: TGTGCCAGCAGCCACACCGGGACAGGAGACACTGAAGCTTTCTTT. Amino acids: CASSHTGTGDTEAFF.

The CDR3: CASSPGTNTGELFF. The CDR3 DNA is TGTGCCAGCAGTCCCGGGACTAACACCGGGGAGCTGTTTTTT. This chain joins TRBV27 and TRBJ2-2; the D gene is possibly TRBD2 (6 bases). V shed 5 bases and J shed 2 bases, with 9 bases lying between them. CDR1 is MNHEY, CDR2 SMNVEV, per germline (reference sequence). The CDR3 has 14 residues.

CDR3 sequence: CASSVSPTGNEQFF. The CDR3 DNA reads TGTGCCAGCAGCGTTTCCCCTACAGGTAATGAGCAGTTCTTC. The gene calls are TRBV9 and TRBJ2-1, with a tentative D call TRBD1 (5 bases). The length of the CDR3 is 14 residues. The germline V and J ends were trimmed by 2 bases and 7 bases, with 13 bases remaining between them. CDR1 SGDLS and CDR2 YYNGEE come from the germline V gene. Full variable domain (outside the CDR3, taken from reference TRBV9 and TRBJ2-1): DSGVTQTPKHLITATGQRVTLRCSPRSGDLSVYWYQQSLDQGLQFLIQYYNGEERAKGNILERFSAQQFPDLHSELNLSSLELGDSALYFCASSVSPTGNEQFFGPGTRLTVL.

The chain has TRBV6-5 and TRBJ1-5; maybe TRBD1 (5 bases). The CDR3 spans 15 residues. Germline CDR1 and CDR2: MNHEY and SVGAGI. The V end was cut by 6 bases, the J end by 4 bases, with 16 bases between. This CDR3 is CASSPLGAPNQPQHF. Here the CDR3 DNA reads TGTGCCAGCAGCCCCCTAGGGGCTCCGAATCAGCCCCAGCATTTT.

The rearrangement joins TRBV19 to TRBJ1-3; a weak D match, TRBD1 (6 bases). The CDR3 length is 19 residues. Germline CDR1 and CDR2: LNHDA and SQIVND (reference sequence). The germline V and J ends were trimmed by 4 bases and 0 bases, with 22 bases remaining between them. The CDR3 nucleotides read TGTGCCAGTAGTACGGCCCGACAGGTCCCCACACTCTCTGGAAACACCATATATTTT. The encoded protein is CASSTARQVPTLSGNTIYF.

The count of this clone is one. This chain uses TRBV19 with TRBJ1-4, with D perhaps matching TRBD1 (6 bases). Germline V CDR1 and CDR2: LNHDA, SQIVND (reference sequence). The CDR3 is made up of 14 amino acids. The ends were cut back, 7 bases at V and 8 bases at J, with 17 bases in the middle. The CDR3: CASTPRQGREKLFF. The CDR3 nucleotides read TGTGCCAGTACCCCCCGGCAGGGGCGAGAAAAACTGTTTTTT.

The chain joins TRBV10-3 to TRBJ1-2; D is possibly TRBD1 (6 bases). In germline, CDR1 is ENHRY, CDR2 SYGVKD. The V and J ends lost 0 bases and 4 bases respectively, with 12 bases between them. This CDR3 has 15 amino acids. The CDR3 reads CAISESRDTSYGYTF. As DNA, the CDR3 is TGTGCCATCAGTGAGTCCCGGGACACCTCCTATGGCTACACCTTC.

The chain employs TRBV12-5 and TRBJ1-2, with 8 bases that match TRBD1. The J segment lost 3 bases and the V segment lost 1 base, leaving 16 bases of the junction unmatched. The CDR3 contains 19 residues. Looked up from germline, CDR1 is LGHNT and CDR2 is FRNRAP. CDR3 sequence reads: CASGLARQGLLQGHYGYTF. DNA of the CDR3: TGTGCTAGTGGTTTGGCCCGACAGGGGTTACTCCAAGGGCACTATGGCTACACCTTC.